This paragraph covers one T cell receptor (beta chain) sequence. Antigen: not known. The PCR was carried out with 60 Vbeta primers and 13 Jbeta primers. Clones were read by immunoSEQ multiplex PCR, and TCRdb kept only the in-frame ones, dropping some. The data contain over 150,000 clones, around 84% of them singletons. This sample is part of a study of cytomegalovirus exposure and HLA in healthy donors. The ends lost 1 base at V and 6 bases at J; junction bases unmatched: 2. The CDR3 length is 13 residues. In germline, CDR1 is SGHNT, CDR2 YYREEE (reference sequence). Overall study results and limits: It was reported that the classifier diagnosed cytomegalovirus status with high specificity and sensitivity in both the original and validation cohorts. Investigators reported 150 to 200 TCR beta chains as tied to cytomegalovirus.

This clonotype was obtained from a boy between 2 and 10 years old in good health and CMV-seronegative. The gene calls are TRBV5-4 and TRBJ1-2; 8 bases fit TRBD1. The sequencing input was PBMCs. The CDR3 sequence: CASSLQTGDGYTF. The CDR3 region has the DNA TGTGCCAGCAGCTTGCAGACAGGGGATGGCTACACCTTC.